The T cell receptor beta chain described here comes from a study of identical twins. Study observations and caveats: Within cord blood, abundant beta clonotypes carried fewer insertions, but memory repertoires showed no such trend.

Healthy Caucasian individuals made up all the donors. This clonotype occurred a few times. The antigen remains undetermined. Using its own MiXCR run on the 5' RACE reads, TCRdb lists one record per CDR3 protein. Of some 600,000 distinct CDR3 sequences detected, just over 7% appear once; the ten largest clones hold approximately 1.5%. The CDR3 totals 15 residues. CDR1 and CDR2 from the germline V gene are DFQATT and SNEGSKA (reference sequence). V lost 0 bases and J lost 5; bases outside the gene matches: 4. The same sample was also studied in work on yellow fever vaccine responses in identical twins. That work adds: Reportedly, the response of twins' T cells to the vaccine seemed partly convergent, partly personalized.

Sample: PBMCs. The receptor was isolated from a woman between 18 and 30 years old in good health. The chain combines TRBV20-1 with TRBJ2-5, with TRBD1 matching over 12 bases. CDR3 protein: CSARDGTGGLETQYF. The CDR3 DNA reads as TGCAGTGCTAGAGATGGGACAGGGGGCTTGGAGACCCAGTACTTC.